Presented here are 13 T cell receptor beta chains from one specimen sequenced in a study of cytomegalovirus exposure and HLA in healthy donors. A multiplex PCR was run with 60 Vbeta primers and 13 Jbeta primers. Measured with immunoSEQ multiplex PCR; TCRdb has only the in-frame clones, and not every one. Here the sample spans about 250,000 clones, approximately 80% being singletons. Input material: PBMCs. Receptors originate from a girl aged 2 to 10 in good health and CMV-seronegative.

This chain uses TRBV28 with TRBJ2-5; 11 bases match TRBD1. Gene TRBJ2-7 matches the end of the DNA better, so the J call may be wrong. Germline-derived CDR1 and CDR2 are MDHEN and SYDVKM. The CDR3 totals 14 residues. CDR3 sequence reads: CASSSPGQGDEQYF. The CDR3 nucleotides read TGTGCCAGCAGCTCACCGGGACAGGGGGACGAGCAGTACTTC.

The chain couples TRBV9 to TRBJ2-1; 8 bases are shared with TRBD2. CDR3 length: 17 residues. The germline CDR1 and CDR2 sequences are SGDLS and YYNGEE. V dropped 0 bases and J dropped 0; count of bases not matched to a gene: 5. Here the CDR3 DNA reads TGTGCCAGCAGCGTAGCGGGAGGGACCTACTCCTACAATGAGCAGTTCTTC. It encodes CASSVAGGTYSYNEQFF.

The chain has TRBV5-1 and TRBJ2-3; the match to TRBD1 covers 9 bases. Germline CDR1 and CDR2: SGHRS and YFSETQ. The trim removed 2 bases at V and 4 bases at J, leaving 2 bases unmatched. The CDR3 sequence is 14 residues long. The CDR3: CASSFWTGADTQYF. CDR3 nucleotide sequence: TGCGCCAGCAGCTTTTGGACAGGGGCAGATACGCAGTATTTT.

This chain uses TRBV6-6 with TRBJ1-5, with 9 positions matching TRBD1. V trimming: 5 bases; J trimming: 5 bases; junction bases outside the gene matches: 4. The CDR3 totals 14 residues. Germline CDR1 reads MNHNY; CDR2 reads SVGAGI (reference sequence). The CDR3, as DNA: TGTGCCAGCAGTCGACAGGGGGGCGATCAGCCCCAGCATTTT. Protein sequence: CASSRQGGDQPQHF.

Here the CDR3 reads CASSIDRWSGELFF. For the CDR3, the DNA is TGTGCCAGTAGTATAGATCGGTGGTCCGGGGAGCTGTTTTTT. The V gene is TRBV19, the J gene TRBJ2-2; no definite D call. V was cut by 0 bases and J by 6 bases, with 8 bases left in between. From germline, CDR1 is LNHDA and CDR2 SQIVND (reference sequence). The CDR3 contains 14 residues. The variable domain in full, completed from reference TRBV19 and TRBJ2-2, reads DGGITQSPKYLFRKEGQNVTLSCEQNLNHDAMYWYRQDPGQGLRLIYYSQIVNDFQKGDIAEGYSVSREKKESFPLTVTSAQKNPTAFYLCASSIDRWSGELFFGEGSRLTVL.

J is TRBJ1-1 and V is TRBV29-1, with no clear D. The CDR3 extends over 12 amino acids. Germline V CDR1 and CDR2: SQVTM, ANQGSEA. Trimming took off 3 bases at V and 4 bases at J, with 9 bases between the two ends. The CDR3 sequence is CSVDSQATEAFF. DNA of the CDR3: TGCAGCGTTGATTCCCAAGCCACTGAAGCTTTCTTT.

The chain recombines TRBV7-8 with TRBJ2-3; 10 bases align to TRBD1. J gave up 2 bases and V 1 base, and 3 bases lay outside the gene matches. Germline V gene lookup returns CDR1 SGHVS and CDR2 FQNEAQ. The CDR3 covers 16 residues. CDR3: CASSLEDRGFTDTQYF. The CDR3 DNA sequence: TGTGCCAGCAGCTTAGAGGACAGGGGGTTCACAGATACGCAGTATTTT.

The genes are TRBV21-1 and TRBJ1-5; the table's D gene call, TRBD1, was not cross checked with the DNA. TRBV21-1 is marked as a pseudogene. This CDR3 has 16 residues. The CDR3 sequence: CASSKGPGHLGQPQHF. The CDR3 bases are TGTGCCAGCAGCAAAGGCCCAGGGCACCTGGGTCAGCCCCAGCATTTT.

DNA of the CDR3: TGCAGCGTTGCCGAACAACAGGGGAGACGGGAAAAACTGTTTTTT. Its translation is CSVAEQQGRREKLFF. The chain joins TRBV29-1 to TRBJ1-4, with 7 bases identical to TRBD1. V gave up 4 bases and J gave up 8 bases; unmatched junction bases: 13. This CDR3 is 15 amino acids long. In germline, CDR1 is SQVTM, CDR2 ANQGSEA. Full variable domain (outside the CDR3, taken from reference TRBV29-1 and TRBJ1-4): SAVISQKPSRDICQRGTSLTIQCQVDSQVTMMFWYRQQPGQSLTLIATANQGSEATYESGFVIDKFPISRPNLTFSTLTVSNMSPEDSSIYLCSVAEQQGRREKLFFGSGTQLSVL.

The chain has TRBV28 and TRBJ2-2, with no clear D. Trimming left V 7 bases short and J 0 bases short, with 3 bases between. This CDR3 spans 12 amino acids. Germline loops: CDR1 MDHEN, CDR2 SYDVKM. The CDR3 coding sequence is TGTGCCAGCATTACGAACACCGGGGAGCTGTTTTTT. Its protein is CASITNTGELFF.

The V gene is TRBV6-5, the J gene TRBJ1-1; the match to TRBD1 covers 7 bases. V trimming: 4 bases; J trimming: 8 bases; junction bases outside the gene matches: 13. Germline values: CDR1 MNHEY, CDR2 SVGAGI. The CDR3 sequence is 15 residues long. This chain's CDR3 is CASSFIPKQGTEAFF. The DNA for the CDR3 is TGTGCCAGCAGTTTCATACCGAAACAGGGGACCGAAGCTTTCTTT.

The rearrangement uses TRBV6-5 and TRBJ1-1, with D tentatively TRBD1 (5 bases). Between the trimmed V and J ends, which lost 6 bases and 1 base, there was a span of 9 bases. CDR3 size: 13 residues. Germline V gene data show CDR1 as MNHEY and CDR2 as SVGAGI. This chain's CDR3 is CASSSGQNTEAFF. The DNA of the CDR3 is TGTGCCAGCAGCTCCGGACAGAACACTGAAGCTTTCTTT.

This sequence joins TRBV5-1 and TRBJ2-5; D gene unclear. The germline V gene has CDR1 SGHRS and CDR2 YFSETQ. The CDR3 spans 14 residues. V was shortened by 4 bases and J by 0 bases, with 10 bases between the two germline ends. The CDR3 nucleotides read TGCGCCAGCAGCATCGAGGAGTACCAAGAGACCCAGTACTTC. It codes for CASSIEEYQETQYF.